This TCR beta chain was recovered during a study of blood T cell repertoires in COVID-19. Original data processing: Reference gene primer amplification yielded estimated nucleated cell counts. Libraries were prepared by immunoSEQ multiplex PCR; TCRdb keeps only in-frame clonotypes and omits some of them. V, J and clone size were drawn from that table, and D and trimming were deduced from the DNA. The sample has about 270,000 clones, approximately 89% seen once; the top ten hold roughly 2.9%. Clinical histories supplied by participants themselves formed the basis of cohort assignment. Up to 2 weeks before entering the study, exposed participants had met a COVID-19 case. V was pared by 6 bases and J by 2 bases, with 15 bases of the junction left unmatched. The CDR3 is made up of 17 amino acids. Germline V lookup: CDR1 LNHDA, CDR2 SQIVND (reference sequence).

The rearrangement joins TRBV19 to TRBJ1-1; 7 bases fit TRBD1. This receptor was obtained from a man aged 40-50 years who had been exposed to COVID-19. The sample was PBMCs or T cells enriched from blood (not recorded which). The CDR3 protein is CASRWTGTVSPNTEAFF. The CDR3 bases are TGTGCCAGTAGGTGGACCGGGACAGTATCCCCCAACACTGAAGCTTTCTTT.